Shown below are 24 T cell receptor beta chains from a single sample sequenced in a study of blood T cell repertoires in COVID-19. Sequencing used immunoSEQ multiplex PCR; TCRdb keeps in-frame clones, though not all of them. There are 280,000 or so clones in the sample; approximately 83% occur only once, and about an eighth lies in the top ten. Sequenced sample: peripheral blood. The receptor set was obtained from a human donor in a cohort sampled during active COVID-19.

This clone is a singleton in its sample. The rearrangement joins TRBV6-1 to TRBJ2-7, with D hard to call. Trimming took 4 bases from V and 3 from J, leaving 19 bases between them. This CDR3 has 16 residues. The germline gives CDR1 MNHNS, CDR2 SASEGT. This CDR3 reads CASSGTRVEDFYEQYF. The CDR3 nucleotides read TGTGCCAGCAGTGGAACGCGCGTTGAGGATTTCTACGAGCAGTACTTC.

The gene calls are TRBV27 and TRBJ2-3; D uncertain. Trimming shortened V by 2 bases and J by 3 bases, and 9 bases separated the two germline ends. This CDR3 region has 14 residues. The germline gives CDR1 MNHEY, CDR2 SMNVEV (reference sequence). The CDR3 nucleotides read TGTGCCAGCAGTTTACCCTCCCGGACAGATACGCAGTATTTT. It translates to CASSLPSRTDTQYF.

This clone came up once. This chain uses TRBV10-3 with TRBJ2-5, with 9 positions matching TRBD2. The germline V gene has CDR1 ENHRY and CDR2 SYGVKD. V trimming: 2 bases; J trimming: 7 bases; junction bases outside the gene matches: 11. This CDR3 has 16 residues. The CDR3 protein is CAISEAGGPAAGTQYF. CDR3 sequence (DNA): TGTGCCATCAGTGAGGCGGGAGGGCCGGCGGCGGGGACCCAGTACTTC.

This chain joins TRBV2 and TRBJ2-6; 9 bases match TRBD1. Germline trimming cut 6 bases from V and 4 bases from J; bases unmatched to any gene: 13. Germline V gives CDR1 SNHLY, CDR2 FYNNEI. The CDR3 length is 18 residues. The CDR3 loop is CASREPTGGASGANVLTF. CDR3 sequence (DNA): TGTGCCAGCAGAGAACCAACAGGGGGCGCATCAGGGGCCAACGTCCTGACTTTC.

The V and J genes are TRBV9 and TRBJ2-1; 8 nucleotides align to TRBD2. CDR3 length: 17 amino acids. The junction had 12 bases not matched to a gene; V was cut back by 3 bases and J by 4 bases. CDR1 is SGDLS and CDR2 is YYNGEE in the germline V gene. The CDR3 DNA reads TGTGCCAGCAGCGGCAGTCCCCCGGGACTAGTATACAATGAGCAGTTCTTC. Its translation is CASSGSPPGLVYNEQFF.

The chain uses TRBV6-5 and TRBJ1-2; D may be TRBD1 (6 bases). The CDR3 runs to 13 residues. Germline loops: CDR1 MNHEY, CDR2 SVGAGI. Trimming took off 6 bases at V and 4 bases at J, with 12 bases between the two ends. This CDR3 is CASSPGGLYGYTF. CDR3 sequence (DNA): TGTGCCAGCAGCCCCGGGGGGCTCTATGGCTACACCTTC.

V usage is TRBV9 and J usage is TRBJ2-3; TRBD2 aligns across 8 bases. CDR1 is SGDLS and CDR2 is YYNGEE in the germline V gene. This CDR3 is 15 amino acids long. V lost 4 bases, J lost 3 bases, and 7 bases stayed unmatched. CDR3 protein: CASSPRAGGTDTQYF. The CDR3 DNA follows: TGTGCCAGCAGCCCCCGCGCGGGAGGTACAGATACGCAGTATTTT.

The rearrangement links TRBV19 to TRBJ2-6; D is possibly TRBD1 (7 bases). The CDR3 consists of 17 residues. The V gene's germline CDR1 is LNHDA and CDR2 SQIVND (reference sequence). Trimming cost V 5 bases and J 0 bases, with 14 bases left between them. CDR3 nucleotides: TGTGCCAGTAGTTTGGGCAGGGGGGCCTCTGGGGCCAACGTCCTGACTTTC. It specifies CASSLGRGASGANVLTF.

This clone was seen only once. The genes are TRBV7-3 and TRBJ1-6; D perhaps matches TRBD1 (6 bases). Germline CDR1 is SGHTA and CDR2 is FQGTGA. CDR3 length equals 15 residues. The V and J ends lost 5 bases and 5 bases respectively, with 13 bases between them. DNA of the CDR3: TGTGCCAGCAGCCTCGGACAGTTGCATAATTCACCCCTCCACTTT. This encodes CASSLGQLHNSPLHF.

The CDR3 spells CASSYRATGNTIYF. CDR3 nucleotides: TGTGCCAGCAGTTACCGAGCAACGGGAAACACCATATATTTT. The V gene is TRBV5-6, the J gene TRBJ1-3; no firm D call. Germline V gene lookup returns CDR1 SGHDT and CDR2 YYEEEE. The CDR3 has 14 amino acids. The V end was cut by 5 bases, the J end by 4 bases, with 13 bases between. The whole variable domain, filled in from reference TRBV5-6 and TRBJ1-3, reads DAGVTQSPTHLIKTRGQQVTLRCSPKSGHDTVSWYQQALGQGPQFIFQYYEEEERQRGNFPDRFSGHQFPNYSSELNVNALLLGDSALYLCASSYRATGNTIYFGEGSWLTVV.

This clone showed up just a few times. This rearrangement joins TRBV7-9 to TRBJ2-5; D is undetermined. Germline lookup yields CDR1 SEHNR and CDR2 FQNEAQ (reference sequence). CDR3 length: 12 amino acids. Trimming took 10 bases from V and 7 from J, leaving 16 bases between them. In DNA form, the CDR3 reads TGTGCCATCTTAGCCCAAGTCGGGACCCAGTACTTC. Residues: CAILAQVGTQYF.

V gene TRBV7-2 combines with J gene TRBJ2-5; D is possibly TRBD1 (5 bases). CDR3 length: 14 amino acids. The germline V gene encodes CDR1 SGHTA and CDR2 FQGNSA. Trimming removed 0 bases at V and 4 bases at J, with 9 bases between. The CDR3 DNA reads as TGTGCCAGCAGCTTAGCGAAGGGGCTAGAGACCCAGTACTTC. It encodes CASSLAKGLETQYF.

V and J are TRBV5-4 and TRBJ2-3; 9 nucleotides line up with TRBD1. V was clipped by 5 bases and J by 5 bases; unmatched bases: 15. The CDR3 loop spans 17 amino acids. Germline CDR1 is SGHNT and CDR2 is YYREEE (reference sequence). CDR3 sequence reads: CASSSPSMGQGKDTQYF. In DNA, the CDR3 is TGTGCCAGCAGTTCTCCCAGCATGGGACAGGGAAAAGATACGCAGTATTTT.

The chain joins TRBV28 to TRBJ2-7; 9 positions agree with TRBD2. Germline CDR1 is MDHEN and CDR2 is SYDVKM. V gave up 6 bases and J gave up 6 bases; unmatched junction bases: 6. The CDR3 has 13 residues. This CDR3 is CASRAGGRSEQYF. CDR3 bases: TGTGCCAGCAGGGCGGGAGGGAGGTCCGAGCAGTACTTC.

The V and J genes are TRBV4-3 and TRBJ1-1, with TRBD1 matching 10 bases. Looked up from germline, CDR1 is LGHNA and CDR2 is YSLEER. The CDR3 extends over 15 amino acids. V shed 3 bases and J 5 bases; nucleotides not matched to a gene: 6. CDR3 bases: TGCGCCAGCAGCCAGGACAGGGGGAGGCGGACTGAAGCTTTCTTT. It codes for CASSQDRGRRTEAFF.

This sequence joins TRBV5-1 and TRBJ2-7; TRBD2 might be the D (6 bases). Germline CDR1 and CDR2: SGHRS and YFSETQ. There are 13 residues in the CDR3. The V gene lost 4 bases and the J gene lost 4 bases, with 12 bases spanning the gap. The CDR3 DNA reads as TGCGCCAGCAGCGCGTCCGGGGGTTACGAGCAGTACTTC. Translating it yields CASSASGGYEQYF.

The rearrangement links TRBV15 to TRBJ2-5; 10 bases agree with TRBD1. CDR3 length equals 16 residues. Germline CDR1 and CDR2: LNHNV and YYDKDF (reference sequence). V shed 4 bases and J 4 bases; nucleotides not matched to a gene: 9. The CDR3 region has the DNA TGTGCCACCAGCAATCCCCGGGACAGGGGTCGAGAGACCCAGTACTTC. Residues: CATSNPRDRGRETQYF.

This chain links TRBV28 with TRBJ2-2, with 8 bases lining up with TRBD2. V lost 8 bases to trimming and J lost 3 bases; unmatched junction nucleotides: 14. Germline lookup yields CDR1 MDHEN and CDR2 SYDVKM. The CDR3 is 17 residues long. CDR3 DNA sequence: TGTGCCAGCGAAAAAGGTGGGGCGGGAGGACACACCGGGGAGCTGTTTTTT. This sequence encodes CASEKGGAGGHTGELFF.

The chain uses TRBV6-6 and TRBJ2-1, with D hard to call. CDR3 size: 14 residues. The germline V gene has CDR1 MNHNY and CDR2 SVGAGI (reference sequence). The germline V and J ends were trimmed by 6 bases and 4 bases, with 13 bases remaining between them. The CDR3 bases are TGTGCCAGCAGCCACAGCCCCAAATACAATGAGCAGTTCTTC. Translation: CASSHSPKYNEQFF.

This clone was counted once. CDR3 protein: CASSPGLSYEQYF. The CDR3 bases are TGTGCCAGTAGTCCAGGGCTCTCCTACGAGCAGTACTTC. The chain employs TRBV19 and TRBJ2-7; D is perhaps TRBD1 (5 bases). The germline V and J ends were trimmed by 5 bases and 0 bases, with 8 bases remaining between them. The CDR3 contains 13 residues. Germline lookup yields CDR1 LNHDA and CDR2 SQIVND (reference sequence).

This chain joins TRBV19 and TRBJ2-3; D uncertain. V gave up 3 bases and J gave up 0 bases, with 10 bases separating them. CDR3 length equals 15 residues. The V gene's germline CDR1 is LNHDA and CDR2 SQIVND (reference sequence). The CDR3 bases are TGTGCCAGTAGTATGTATTCCTCTAGCACAGATACGCAGTATTTT. Protein: CASSMYSSSTDTQYF. Full variable domain (rest looked up from reference TRBV19 and TRBJ2-3): DGGITQSPKYLFRKEGQNVTLSCEQNLNHDAMYWYRQDPGQGLRLIYYSQIVNDFQKGDIAEGYSVSREKKESFPLTVTSAQKNPTAFYLCASSMYSSSTDTQYFGPGTRLTVL.

The genes are TRBV5-1 and TRBJ1-5; the D gene is possibly TRBD1 (5 bases). V was clipped by 0 bases and J by 6 bases, with 7 bases between them. The length of the CDR3 is 13 residues. Germline assignment: CDR1 SGHRS and CDR2 YFSETQ. The CDR3, as DNA: TGCGCCAGCAGCTTGGAAGGGGTTCAGCCCCAGCATTTT. Encoded protein: CASSLEGVQPQHF.

The chain joins TRBV6-5 to TRBJ2-2; D is perhaps TRBD2 (5 bases). Trimming cost V 4 bases and J 1 base, with 13 bases left between them. The CDR3 is made up of 16 amino acids. Looked up from germline, CDR1 is MNHEY and CDR2 is SVGAGI. The CDR3: CASSSVGAVNTGELFF. CDR3 sequence (DNA): TGTGCCAGCAGTTCCGTCGGAGCGGTGAACACCGGGGAGCTGTTTTTT.

The J gene is TRBJ2-2, the V gene TRBV18; 7 bases agree with TRBD1. This CDR3 is built from 15 residues. V lost 3 bases and J lost 4; bases outside the gene matches: 5. CDR1 is KGHSH, CDR2 LQKENI, per germline. CDR3 sequence reads: CASSPDRAGTGELFF. DNA for the CDR3: TGTGCCAGCTCACCCGACAGGGCTGGCACCGGGGAGCTGTTTTTT.